This T cell receptor beta chain was captured in a study of molecular identifiers for immune sequencing clone quantification. The CDR3 runs to 14 residues. Germline CDR1 LNHDA, CDR2 SQIVND (reference sequence). Trimming took off 5 bases at V and 4 bases at J, with 9 bases between the two ends. The table lists this clonotype with a few counts. One entry per CDR3 protein, called by TCRdb with MiXCR from the PCR reads. The repertoire holds about 510,000 distinct CDR3 sequences, with about a quarter as singletons. Sequencing was carried out using naive CD8+ T cells from blood, with Jurkat cell RNA spiked in. The subset: FACS-sorted CD8+CD4-CCR7+CD45RA+ naive T cells. This rearrangement joins TRBV19 to TRBJ2-6; D uncertain. The TCR sequence derives from a human donor in good health. Some libraries in this study had Jurkat cell RNA spiked in. CDR3 DNA: TGTGCCAGTAGTGGTTGGACCGGGGCCAACGTCCTGACTTTC. Its translation is CASSGWTGANVLTF.